Below, one TCR beta chain is given with its context. Its antigen is as yet unknown. The sample belongs to a study of T cell repertoires in cytomegalovirus infection. Study summary: Indicated by public TCR beta signatures were CMV infection and matching HLA type.

Overall study results and limits: CMV-specific HLA-C-restricted TCR beta clonotypes dominated the ex vivo response.

TCRdb called the reads again in MiXCR, with one record for every CDR3 protein. The sample carries about 250,000 distinct CDR3 sequences, over 15% recorded once. Sequencing was performed on CD8+ T cells from PBMCs. This clonotype was sampled from a human donor in good health (CMV status not recorded). Some clones in this sample may be carry-over from other donors' samples.

CDR3: CSAGQDNSYEQYF. CDR3 bases: TGCAGCGCGGGACAGGACAACTCCTACGAGCAGTACTTC. The rearrangement joins TRBV29-1 to TRBJ2-7; the match to TRBD1 covers 8 bases. This CDR3 is built from 13 residues. J was trimmed by 0 bases and V by 7 bases; bases with no gene match: 5. Looked up from germline, CDR1 is SQVTM and CDR2 is ANQGSEA.